Shown below are 17 T cell receptor beta chains from a single sample sequenced in a study of OX40 agonist ivuxolimab in advanced cancers. This table comes from immunoSEQ multiplex PCR, and its TCRdb copy is limited to in-frame clones, with some not included. The repertoire holds about 68,000 clones, with approximately 89% as singletons. Sequencing was performed on CD4+ or CD8+ T cells sorted from blood, taken in a trial of the OX40 agonist ivuxolimab. The receptors originated from an adult with an advanced solid tumor such as melanoma, head and neck, liver or kidney cancer.

This clone was detected only once. This chain joins TRBV5-1 and TRBJ1-2; 9 bases are a match to TRBD1. The germline V gene encodes CDR1 SGHRS and CDR2 YFSETQ. The CDR3 runs to 13 residues. V trimming: 4 bases; J trimming: 8 bases; junction bases outside the gene matches: 6. The CDR3 sequence is CASSETGGKGYTF. Here the CDR3 DNA reads TGCGCCAGCAGCGAGACAGGGGGAAAAGGCTACACCTTC.

This clone was seen just once. This chain joins TRBV6-6 and TRBJ1-4; D possibly corresponds to TRBD1 (5 bases). The V gene lost 6 bases and the J gene lost 6 bases, with 11 bases spanning the gap. This CDR3 comprises 13 residues. Germline CDR1 and CDR2: MNHNY and SVGAGI (reference sequence). CDR3 residues: CASRGRGDEKLFF. The CDR3 coding sequence is TGTGCCAGCAGGGGGCGCGGTGATGAAAAACTGTTTTTT.

The chain uses TRBV9 and TRBJ2-3; the match to TRBD2 covers 10 bases. Germline lookup yields CDR1 SGDLS and CDR2 YYNGEE. Unmatched junction bases numbered 10, after V lost 3 bases and J lost 6 bases. The CDR3 sequence is 16 residues long. DNA of the CDR3: TGTGCCAGCAGCGAGGCCCCTAGCGGGGGTAGGGATACGCAGTATTTT. Translating it yields CASSEAPSGGRDTQYF.

The rearrangement joins TRBV5-1 to TRBJ2-3; a possible D gene is TRBD2 (7 bases). The CDR3 contains 15 residues. Trimming shortened V by 5 bases and J by 4 bases, and 17 bases separated the two germline ends. The germline V gene encodes CDR1 SGHRS and CDR2 YFSETQ. The chain's CDR3 is CASREGGRPSDTQYF. CDR3 sequence (DNA): TGCGCCAGCAGGGAGGGGGGGCGGCCTTCAGATACGCAGTATTTT.

This chain connects TRBV27 to TRBJ2-1; 8 nucleotides line up with TRBD1. The CDR3 loop spans 15 amino acids. The germline V gene has CDR1 MNHEY and CDR2 SMNVEV (reference sequence). Trimming cost V 3 bases and J 3 bases; bases outside gene matches: 4. The CDR3 here is CASSFSGQGYNEQFF. The CDR3, as DNA: TGTGCCAGCAGTTTTAGCGGACAGGGCTACAATGAGCAGTTCTTC.

V usage is TRBV11-2 and J usage is TRBJ2-3; maybe TRBD1 (6 bases). CDR3 size: 13 residues. Germline assignment: CDR1 SGHAT and CDR2 FQNNGV. V lost 4 bases, J lost 10 bases, and 15 bases lay in between. The CDR3 nucleotides are TGTGCCAGCAGCTCCGTTAAACAGGGATCGCAGTATTTT. Amino acid sequence: CASSSVKQGSQYF.

The chain uses TRBV2 and TRBJ1-5; 8 nucleotides match TRBD1. After removal of 3 bases from V and 6 bases from J, the junction contained 7 bases not matched to a gene. The CDR3 loop spans 15 amino acids. Germline V CDR1 and CDR2: SNHLY, FYNNEI. The CDR3 here is CASSDSPQGVQPQHF. DNA for the CDR3: TGTGCCAGCAGTGATTCCCCACAGGGGGTTCAGCCCCAGCATTTT. Full variable domain (outside the CDR3, taken from reference TRBV2 and TRBJ1-5): EPEVTQTPSHQVTQMGQEVILRCVPISNHLYFYWYRQILGQKVEFLVSFYNNEISEKSEIFDDQFSVERPDGSNFTLKIRSTKLEDSAMYFCASSDSPQGVQPQHFGDGTRLSIL.

V and J are TRBV7-9 and TRBJ1-1; D not resolved. This CDR3 contains 15 residues. The germline gives CDR1 SEHNR, CDR2 FQNEAQ (reference sequence). The V end lost 1 base, the J end lost 3 bases, and 12 bases lay between the germline ends. DNA of the CDR3: TGTGCCAGCAGCTTAGACGGCACAGAAGACACTGAAGCTTTCTTT. It specifies CASSLDGTEDTEAFF.

This clone was seen a single time. V and J are TRBV10-1 and TRBJ2-2, with D maybe TRBD2 (5 bases). Germline values: CDR1 WNHNN, CDR2 SYGVQD (reference sequence). There are 16 residues in the CDR3. Trimming left V 6 bases short and J 4 bases short, with 18 bases between. The CDR3 coding sequence is TGCGCCAGCAGGTCCGGGTCCTGGAGGCGCACCGGGGAGCTGTTTTTT. It encodes CASRSGSWRRTGELFF.

The chain recombines TRBV4-3 with TRBJ1-5; no clear D gene. V gave up 0 bases and J gave up 6 bases, with 6 bases separating them. Germline loops: CDR1 LGHNA, CDR2 YSLEER. The CDR3 totals 13 residues. For the CDR3, the DNA is TGCGCCAGCAGCCAAGAGGCGGGTCAGCCCCAGCATTTT. It translates to CASSQEAGQPQHF.

The genes are TRBV25-1 and TRBJ1-2; D is possibly TRBD1 (5 bases). Germline CDR1 MGHDK, CDR2 SYGVNS. With 3 bases removed from V and 4 bases from J, the gap between germline ends came to 12 bases. The length of the CDR3 is 14 residues. The CDR3 region is CASSDPGRGYGYTF. For the CDR3, the DNA is TGTGCCAGCAGTGACCCGGGGAGGGGCTATGGCTACACCTTC.

This chain uses TRBV5-8 with TRBJ2-7; D is possibly TRBD1 (6 bases). With 0 bases removed from V and 3 bases from J, the gap between germline ends came to 16 bases. This CDR3 is 16 amino acids long. Germline V gene lookup returns CDR1 SGHTS and CDR2 YDEGEE. CDR3 in amino acids: CASSLGVGGQYYEQYF. CDR3 DNA: TGTGCCAGCAGCTTGGGGGTTGGGGGACAATACTACGAGCAGTACTTC.

This rearrangement joins TRBV29-1 to TRBJ2-1; TRBD2 agrees at 8 bases. The CDR3 covers 16 residues. Germline trimming cut 7 bases from V and 5 bases from J; bases unmatched to any gene: 16. Germline lookup yields CDR1 SQVTM and CDR2 ANQGSEA. The CDR3 region is CSAQGLAGTRDNEQFF. The CDR3 coding sequence is TGCAGCGCCCAGGGGCTAGCGGGTACGAGGGACAATGAGCAGTTCTTC.

On this clone itself: Other nucleotide sequences from this sample produce the same CDR3. The rearrangement joins TRBV7-2 to TRBJ2-7; 8 nucleotides line up with TRBD2. Trimming took 5 bases from V and 2 from J; bases not matched to a gene: 5. Germline V gene sequence: CDR1 SGHTA, CDR2 FQGNSA. The CDR3 sequence is 14 residues long. The CDR3 DNA sequence: TGTGCCAGCAGCCTGAGCGGGGGCCCCTACGAGCAGTACTTC. This encodes CASSLSGGPYEQYF.

To note about this clone: An end of the junction differs from the germline gene, which may be a read error. V gene TRBV6-1 combines with J gene TRBJ1-5, with D maybe TRBD1 (5 bases). Germline V gene lookup returns CDR1 MNHNS and CDR2 SASEGT. CDR3 length: 13 amino acids. Written as DNA, the CDR3 is TGTGCCAGCAGGGAAGGGGTCAATCAGCCCCAGCATTTT. Its protein is CASREGVNQPQHF.

This rearrangement joins TRBV6-1 to TRBJ2-7; no clear D. Trimming pared 3 bases from V and 0 bases from J, leaving 12 bases between. The CDR3 sequence is 15 residues long. CDR1 is MNHNS and CDR2 is SASEGT in the germline V gene. The CDR3 coding sequence is TGTGCCAGCAGTGATCTCCGGACGGCCTCCTACGAGCAGTACTTC. Its translation: CASSDLRTASYEQYF.

Turning to this clone: It is unclear where the CDR3 begins or ends on the DNA, so no DNA is shown, and the CDR3 is as TCRdb lists it. V gene TRBV28 combines with J gene TRBJ1-2. Looked up from germline, CDR1 is MDHEN and CDR2 is SYDVKM. Counting both end residues, the CDR3 totals 13 amino acids. CDR3 loop: CASSSSPNYGYTF.